Listed below are T cell receptor beta chains from one sample, sequenced in a study of cytomegalovirus exposure and HLA in healthy donors. Profiled with immunoSEQ multiplex PCR; TCRdb holds only in-frame clones, not every one. The repertoire holds 200,000 to 250,000 clones, over 65% seen once, with over 1% in the top ten. The sample comprised PBMCs. Receptors originate from a human donor in good health. Both conserved end residues are part of each CDR3. D genes are given only for firm matches. Size tells how often a clone was seen (once, few, many) or the class of an expanded clone, and some rows leave it out.

V gene: TRBV30; clone size: NA; J gene: TRBJ2-7; D gene: TRBD1; CDR3 protein: CAWSVGQGAYEQYF; CDR3 DNA: TGTGCCTGGAGTGTGGGGCAGGGGGCCTACGAGCAGTACTTC
V gene: TRBV27; clone size: NA; J gene: TRBJ1-4; D gene: TRBD1; CDR3 protein: CASSSTGTDEKLFF; CDR3 DNA: TGTGCCAGCAGTTCGACCGGGACAGACGAAAAACTGTTTTTT
V gene: TRBV28; clone size: NA; J gene: TRBJ1-2; D gene: NA; CDR3 protein: CASSLIGGTNYGYTF; CDR3 DNA: TGTGCCAGCAGTTTGATTGGGGGCACTAACTATGGCTACACCTTC
V gene: TRBV27; clone size: NA; J gene: TRBJ2-2; D gene: NA; CDR3 protein: CASSLELDGTGELFF; CDR3 DNA: TGTGCCAGCAGTTTAGAACTAGACGGGACCGGGGAGCTGTTTTTT
V gene: TRBV5-1; clone size: NA; J gene: TRBJ1-1; D gene: NA; CDR3 protein: CASSLAGDKAFF; CDR3 DNA: TGCGCCAGCAGCTTGGCCGGGGATAAAGCTTTCTTT
V gene: TRBV29-1; clone size: NA; J gene: TRBJ2-1; D gene: TRBD1; CDR3 protein: CSGQGGRNEQFF; CDR3 DNA: TGCAGCGGACAGGGCGGTCGGAATGAGCAGTTCTTC
V gene: TRBV28; clone size: once; J gene: TRBJ1-6; D gene: NA; CDR3 protein: CASSLLSWGNNSPLHF; CDR3 DNA: TGTGCCAGCAGTTTGCTGTCGTGGGGCAATAATTCACCCCTCCACTTT
V gene: TRBV7-2; clone size: NA; J gene: TRBJ2-3; D gene: TRBD1; CDR3 protein: CASSFGQGSDTQYF; CDR3 DNA: TGTGCCAGCAGCTTCGGACAGGGGTCAGATACGCAGTATTTT
V gene: TRBV27; clone size: once; J gene: TRBJ1-2; D gene: NA; CDR3 protein: CASGSGLRGNYGYTF; CDR3 DNA: TGTGCCAGCGGATCTGGATTACGGGGGAACTATGGCTACACCTTC
V gene: TRBV5-1; clone size: NA; J gene: TRBJ2-3; D gene: TRBD1; CDR3 protein: CASRQQGAGTDTQYF; CDR3 DNA: TGCGCCAGCAGACAACAGGGGGCCGGCACAGATACGCAGTATTTT
V gene: TRBV5-4; clone size: NA; J gene: TRBJ1-1; D gene: TRBD1; CDR3 protein: CASSLLGQGDTEAFF; CDR3 DNA: TGTGCCAGCAGCTTGTTGGGACAGGGCGACACTGAAGCTTTCTTT
V gene: TRBV2; clone size: NA; J gene: TRBJ2-1; D gene: NA; CDR3 protein: CASSYSYNEQFF; CDR3 DNA: TGTGCCAGTAGTTACTCCTACAATGAGCAGTTCTTC
V gene: TRBV2; clone size: NA; J gene: TRBJ2-2; D gene: NA; CDR3 protein: CASSTVARGGTGELFF; CDR3 DNA: TGTGCCAGCAGTACCGTAGCCCGGGGAGGCACCGGGGAGCTGTTTTTT
V gene: TRBV19; clone size: few; J gene: TRBJ1-5; D gene: NA; CDR3 protein: CASRSGNQPQHF; CDR3 DNA: TGTGCCAGTAGGTCAGGGAATCAGCCCCAGCATTTT
V gene: TRBV9; clone size: NA; J gene: TRBJ1-1; D gene: TRBD1; CDR3 protein: CASSVDGTGGRAFF; CDR3 DNA: TGTGCCAGCAGCGTAGACGGGACAGGGGGCCGAGCTTTCTTT
V gene: TRBV5-5; clone size: NA; J gene: TRBJ1-1; D gene: NA; CDR3 protein: CASSLEWGSAEAFF; CDR3 DNA: TGTGCCAGCAGCTTGGAGTGGGGCTCAGCTGAAGCTTTCTTT
V gene: TRBV2; clone size: NA; J gene: TRBJ2-3; D gene: NA; CDR3 protein: CASRRRISTDTQYF; CDR3 DNA: TGTGCCAGCAGAAGGCGGATAAGCACAGATACGCAGTATTTT
V gene: TRBV9; clone size: few; J gene: TRBJ2-3; D gene: TRBD1; CDR3 protein: CASNSGTGSDTQYF; CDR3 DNA: TGTGCCAGCAACTCCGGGACAGGGAGCGATACGCAGTATTTT
V gene: TRBV7-8; clone size: NA; J gene: TRBJ1-3; D gene: TRBD1; CDR3 protein: CASRTDRVGNTIYF; CDR3 DNA: TGTGCCAGCAGAACGGACAGGGTTGGAAACACCATATATTTT
V gene: TRBV28; clone size: NA; J gene: TRBJ1-2; D gene: TRBD1; CDR3 protein: CASSVPGGISYGYTF; CDR3 DNA: TGTGCCAGCAGTGTGCCAGGGGGCATAAGCTATGGCTACACCTTC
V gene: TRBV9; clone size: NA; J gene: TRBJ2-2; D gene: TRBD1; CDR3 protein: CASSSYRGAGELFF; CDR3 DNA: TGTGCCAGCAGCTCGTACAGGGGTGCCGGGGAGCTGTTTTTT
V gene: TRBV13; clone size: once; J gene: TRBJ2-7; D gene: TRBD2; CDR3 protein: CASSLRLAGDYEQYF; CDR3 DNA: TGTGCCAGCAGCTTAAGACTAGCGGGGGACTACGAGCAGTACTTC
V gene: TRBV9; clone size: NA; J gene: TRBJ2-5; D gene: TRBD2; CDR3 protein: CASTAKRAGGSAQETQYF; CDR3 DNA: TGTGCCAGCACCGCGAAAAGGGCTGGCGGGAGCGCCCAAGAGACCCAGTACTTC
V gene: TRBV28; clone size: NA; J gene: TRBJ2-7; D gene: TRBD2; CDR3 protein: CASSRPGLENYEQYF; CDR3 DNA: TGTGCCAGCAGCCGACCGGGACTAGAGAACTACGAGCAGTACTTC
V gene: TRBV7-8; clone size: NA; J gene: TRBJ2-2; D gene: NA; CDR3 protein: CASSSSGLATNTGELFF; CDR3 DNA: TGTGCCAGCAGCTCTTCCGGGCTAGCGACGAACACCGGGGAGCTGTTTTTT
V gene: TRBV7-9; clone size: NA; J gene: TRBJ1-2; D gene: NA; CDR3 protein: CASSLATDYGYTF; CDR3 DNA: TGTGCCAGCAGCTTAGCGACAGACTATGGCTACACCTTC
V gene: TRBV5-1; clone size: NA; J gene: TRBJ2-1; D gene: TRBD1; CDR3 protein: CASSSRTGGNEQFF; CDR3 DNA: TGCGCCAGCAGCTCGAGGACAGGGGGCAATGAGCAGTTCTTC
V gene: TRBV6-1; clone size: few; J gene: TRBJ1-5; D gene: NA; CDR3 protein: CASSVKGGQPQHF; CDR3 DNA: TGTGCCAGCAGTGTGAAGGGAGGGCAGCCCCAGCATTTT
V gene: TRBV7-2; clone size: once; J gene: TRBJ2-1; D gene: TRBD2; CDR3 protein: CASSLGLAGVNERFF; CDR3 DNA: TGTGCCAGCAGCTTAGGACTAGCGGGAGTTAATGAGCGGTTCTTC
V gene: TRBV11-2; clone size: once; J gene: TRBJ2-1; D gene: TRBD2; CDR3 protein: CASSALGTSGKGEQFF; CDR3 DNA: TGTGCCAGCAGCGCATTAGGGACTAGCGGGAAGGGTGAGCAGTTCTTC
V gene: TRBV28; clone size: NA; J gene: TRBJ2-7; D gene: NA; CDR3 protein: CASSLRPSYEQYF; CDR3 DNA: TGTGCCAGCAGTTTGCGGCCCTCCTACGAGCAGTACTTC
V gene: TRBV6-5; clone size: NA; J gene: TRBJ2-1; D gene: TRBD1; CDR3 protein: CASSLDRAYNEQFF; CDR3 DNA: TGTGCCAGCAGTCTTGACAGGGCCTACAATGAGCAGTTCTTC
V gene: TRBV29-1; clone size: NA; J gene: TRBJ1-2; D gene: NA; CDR3 protein: CSVGRRQVESSGYGYTF; CDR3 DNA: TGCAGCGTTGGACGGAGACAGGTCGAAAGTTCGGGCTATGGCTACACCTTC
V gene: TRBV7-3; clone size: NA; J gene: TRBJ2-6; D gene: NA; CDR3 protein: CASSLTGGTGYVLTF; CDR3 DNA: TGTGCCAGCAGCTTAACGGGAGGGACAGGCTACGTCCTGACTTTC
V gene: TRBV9; clone size: once; J gene: TRBJ2-5; D gene: TRBD1; CDR3 protein: CASSLRTGQYQETQYF; CDR3 DNA: TGTGCCAGCAGCCTACGGACAGGGCAGTACCAAGAGACCCAGTACTTC
V gene: TRBV10-1; clone size: NA; J gene: TRBJ2-2; D gene: NA; CDR3 protein: CASSEPDTGELFF; CDR3 DNA: TGCGCCAGCAGTGAGCCCGACACCGGGGAGCTGTTTTTT
V gene: TRBV7-9; clone size: NA; J gene: TRBJ2-5; D gene: TRBD1; CDR3 protein: CASSRTGGRETQYF; CDR3 DNA: TGTGCCAGCAGCCGGACAGGGGGCAGGGAGACCCAGTACTTC
V gene: TRBV19; clone size: NA; J gene: TRBJ1-5; D gene: NA; CDR3 protein: CASSIGIGAGRYNQPQHF; CDR3 DNA: TGTGCCAGTAGTATTGGCATCGGTGCGGGACGGTACAATCAGCCCCAGCATTTT
V gene: TRBV6-4; clone size: NA; J gene: TRBJ2-2; D gene: NA; CDR3 protein: CASSAGGGGERTGELFF; CDR3 DNA: TGTGCCAGCAGTGCCGGAGGGGGCGGGGAACGGACCGGGGAGCTGTTTTTT
V gene: TRBV10-3; clone size: once; J gene: TRBJ1-4; D gene: NA; CDR3 protein: CAISIDRQGEKLFF; CDR3 DNA: TGTGCCATCAGTATCGACAGGCAGGGGGAAAAACTGTTTTTT
V gene: TRBV7-6; clone size: NA; J gene: TRBJ2-1; D gene: TRBD1; CDR3 protein: CASSWDRAGEQFF; CDR3 DNA: TGTGCCAGCAGCTGGGACAGGGCGGGTGAGCAGTTCTTC
V gene: TRBV10-1; clone size: NA; J gene: TRBJ2-5; D gene: TRBD1; CDR3 protein: CATSKTDREETQYF; CDR3 DNA: TGCGCCACCAGTAAGACGGACAGGGAAGAGACCCAGTACTTC
V gene: TRBV9; clone size: NA; J gene: TRBJ2-1; D gene: NA; CDR3 protein: CASRAGGGENEQFF; CDR3 DNA: TGTGCCAGCAGAGCGGGTGGAGGGGAGAATGAGCAGTTCTTC
V gene: TRBV29-1; clone size: once; J gene: TRBJ2-4; D gene: NA; CDR3 protein: CSVLTWSKNIQYF; CDR3 DNA: TGCAGCGTCCTGACATGGTCCAAAAACATTCAGTACTTC
V gene: TRBV9; clone size: NA; J gene: TRBJ2-3; D gene: NA; CDR3 protein: CASSVEGGTTDTQYF; CDR3 DNA: TGTGCCAGCAGCGTAGAAGGCGGGACCACAGATACGCAGTATTTT
V gene: TRBV27; clone size: NA; J gene: TRBJ2-7; D gene: TRBD1; CDR3 protein: CASSPGRDRGSYEQYF; CDR3 DNA: TGTGCCAGCAGTCCGGGTCGGGACAGGGGCTCCTACGAGCAGTACTTC